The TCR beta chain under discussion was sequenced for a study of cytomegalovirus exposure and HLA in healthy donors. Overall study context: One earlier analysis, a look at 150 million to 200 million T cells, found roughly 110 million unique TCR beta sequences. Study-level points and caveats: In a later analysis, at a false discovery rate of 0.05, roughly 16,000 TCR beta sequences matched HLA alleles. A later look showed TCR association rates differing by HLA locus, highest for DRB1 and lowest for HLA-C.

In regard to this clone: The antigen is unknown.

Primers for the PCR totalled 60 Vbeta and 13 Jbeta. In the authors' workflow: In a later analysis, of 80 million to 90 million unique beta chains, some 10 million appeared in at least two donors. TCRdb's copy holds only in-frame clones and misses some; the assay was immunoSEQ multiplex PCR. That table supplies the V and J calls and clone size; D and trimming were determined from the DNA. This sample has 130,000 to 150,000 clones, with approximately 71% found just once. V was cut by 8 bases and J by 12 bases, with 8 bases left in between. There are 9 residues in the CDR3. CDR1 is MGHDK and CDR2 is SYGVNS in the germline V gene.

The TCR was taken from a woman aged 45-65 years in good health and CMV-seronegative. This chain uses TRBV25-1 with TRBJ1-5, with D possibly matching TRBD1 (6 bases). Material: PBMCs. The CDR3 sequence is CASWDIQHF. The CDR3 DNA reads TGTGCCAGCTGGGACATCCAGCATTTT.